The 2 T cell receptor beta chains given below trace back to one sample, sequenced in a study of T-cell memory formation after mild COVID-19. In TCRdb, the 5' RACE reads were re-called with MiXCR into one record per CDR3 protein. The sample has about 260,000 distinct CDR3 sequences; around 15% are singletons. Sequencing input: PBMCs or a T cell subset sorted from them (not recorded which). The source is a man between 18 and 29 years old who had mild COVID-19 (a few samples of this study predate the infection). Cell type and time point are not known.

The chain joins TRBV4-2 to TRBJ1-1; 8 nucleotides align to TRBD1. This CDR3 spans 19 amino acids. CDR1 and CDR2 from the germline V gene are LGHNA and YNFKEQ. V lost 3 bases to trimming and J lost 1 base; unmatched junction nucleotides: 16. The CDR3 protein is CASSQDPVTEDRENTEAFF. CDR3 coding DNA: TGTGCCAGCAGCCAGGATCCCGTAACCGAGGACAGGGAGAACACTGAAGCTTTCTTT.

The chain joins TRBV7-6 to TRBJ2-5; 8 nucleotides agree with TRBD1. The CDR3 runs to 15 residues. Germline loops: CDR1 SGHVS, CDR2 FNYEAQ. The V gene end was trimmed by 4 bases and the J gene end by 1 base; junction bases not matched to a gene: 5. CDR3 region: CASSSRDRIQETQYF. The CDR3 region has the DNA TGTGCCAGCAGCTCCCGGGACAGGATCCAAGAGACCCAGTACTTC.